This entry lists 9 T cell receptor beta chains sequenced from one sample in a study of CD8 T cells in Susac syndrome. Reverse transcription of about 0.45 to 1 ug RNA used random hexamers. TCRdb reanalysed the immunoSEQ multiplex PCR reads using MiXCR and keeps one entry per CDR3 protein. The top ten hold roughly 0.08% of the sample, which has 150,000 to 200,000 distinct CDR3 sequences, just over 90% seen once. The sample consisted of CD4+ T cells from PBMCs. The source is a human donor in good health.

This clonotype appeared once. The chain employs TRBV5-1 and TRBJ2-1, with 9 bases fitting TRBD2. This CDR3 contains 15 residues. Trimming removed 1 base from V and 15 bases from J; junction bases left unmatched: 14. Per the germline V gene, CDR1 is SGHRS and CDR2 is YFSETQ. This CDR3 reads CASSLTSGYDRWVFF. CDR3 in DNA: TGCGCCAGCAGCTTGACTAGCGGGTATGATCGGTGGGTGTTCTTC.

The chain links TRBV20-1 to TRBJ1-1; D gene ambiguous. V lost 6 bases, J lost 5 bases, and 16 bases lay in between. This CDR3 has 13 residues. Germline values: CDR1 DFQATT, CDR2 SNEGSKA (reference sequence). CDR3 residues: CSARTYDKTEAFF. CDR3 sequence (DNA): TGCAGTGCCCGTACCTATGACAAAACTGAAGCTTTCTTT.

The chain couples TRBV6-6 to TRBJ2-5; the D is unclear. The CDR3 spans 14 residues. V shed 0 bases and J shed 5 bases, with 10 bases lying between them. CDR1 is MNHNY, CDR2 SVGAGI, per germline (reference sequence). CDR3 residues: CASSYSGRRETQYF. The CDR3 bases are TGTGCCAGCAGTTACTCGGGCAGAAGGGAGACCCAGTACTTC.

J is TRBJ2-2 and V is TRBV28; TRBD1 is a possible D gene (6 bases). Trimming shortened V by 6 bases and J by 6 bases, and 14 bases separated the two germline ends. CDR3 length: 14 amino acids. CDR1 and CDR2 from the germline V gene are MDHEN and SYDVKM. CDR3 coding DNA: TGTGCCAGCAGACCCCCACGGACAGCCGGGGAGCTGTTTTTT. Its translation: CASRPPRTAGELFF.

The chain has TRBV29-1 and TRBJ1-4, with unresolved D. Trimming removed 7 bases at V and 5 bases at J, with 14 bases between. This CDR3 region has 13 residues. Looked up from germline, CDR1 is SQVTM and CDR2 is ANQGSEA. CDR3 sequence: CSADGSSNEKLFF. The CDR3 DNA sequence: TGCAGCGCCGATGGTAGCTCAAATGAAAAACTGTTTTTT.

The chain uses TRBV19 and TRBJ2-4; D ambiguous. Trimming removed 5 bases from V and 0 bases from J, with 5 bases in between. This CDR3 is built from 13 residues. Germline V gene lookup returns CDR1 LNHDA and CDR2 SQIVND (reference sequence). CDR3 sequence: CASSPLAKNIQYF. The DNA of the CDR3 is TGTGCCAGTAGTCCCTTAGCCAAAAACATTCAGTACTTC.

The rearrangement links TRBV7-9 to TRBJ2-5, with D perhaps TRBD1 or TRBD2 (6 bases each). Per germline, CDR1 SEHNR and CDR2 FQNEAQ (reference sequence). V lost 5 bases, J lost 0 bases, and 13 bases lay in between. This CDR3 spans 15 amino acids. The CDR3 sequence: CASSQTGAYQETQYF. CDR3 coding DNA: TGTGCCAGCAGCCAGACGGGGGCGTACCAAGAGACCCAGTACTTC.

This clonotype was observed once. The chain uses TRBV7-6 and TRBJ2-3; 12 bases fit TRBD2. Trimming removed 3 bases from V and 0 bases from J; junction bases left unmatched: 7. CDR1 is SGHVS and CDR2 is FNYEAQ in the germline V gene. CDR3 size: 18 residues. For the CDR3, the DNA is TGTGCCAGCAGCTTCTTAACTAGCGGGGGGACTAGCACAGATACGCAGTATTTT. Protein product: CASSFLTSGGTSTDTQYF.

Written as DNA, the CDR3 is TGTGCCAGCAGCACCCGGGTTGAGCAGTTCTTC. Its translation is CASSTRVEQFF. This chain links TRBV3-1 with TRBJ2-1, with D unclear. This CDR3 has 11 residues. Trimming pared 5 bases from V and 9 bases from J, leaving 8 bases between. The germline gives CDR1 LGHDT, CDR2 YNNKEL (reference sequence).